The clone carrying this T cell receptor (beta chain) was counted only a few times. This sample was taken from a study of preoperative IRX-2 immunotherapy in early breast cancer. Some clones are missing from TCRdb's copy, which holds only in-frame ones; the method was immunoSEQ multiplex PCR. This sample has 30,000 or so clones, with roughly 87% found just once. V dropped 4 bases and J dropped 9; count of bases not matched to a gene: 8. This CDR3 spans 15 amino acids. The V gene's germline CDR1 is SGHNT and CDR2 YENEEA. Treatment specified: preoperative locoregional IRX-2 cytokine immunotherapy. This phase Ib study tested locoregional IRX-2 cytokine immunotherapy given before surgery.

This sequence joins TRBV11-3 and TRBJ1-6; 8 nucleotides match TRBD1. The TCR was taken from a human donor with breast cancer. The input for sequencing was lymph node tissue, taken from a patient treated with IRX-2 immunotherapy. In DNA, the CDR3 is TGTGCCAGCAGCTCGGGACAGGTCACGGGTTCACCCCTCCACTTT. Its protein product is CASSSGQVTGSPLHF.